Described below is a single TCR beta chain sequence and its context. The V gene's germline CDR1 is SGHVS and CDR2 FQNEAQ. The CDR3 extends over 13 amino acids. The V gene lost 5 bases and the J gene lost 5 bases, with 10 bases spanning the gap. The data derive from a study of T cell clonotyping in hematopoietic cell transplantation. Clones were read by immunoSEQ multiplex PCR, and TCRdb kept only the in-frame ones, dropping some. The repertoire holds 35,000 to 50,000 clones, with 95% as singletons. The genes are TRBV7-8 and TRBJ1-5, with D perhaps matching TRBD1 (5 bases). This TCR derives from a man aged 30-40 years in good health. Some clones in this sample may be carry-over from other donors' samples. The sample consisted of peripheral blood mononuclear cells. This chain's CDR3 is CASSIDRDQPQHF. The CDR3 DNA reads TGTGCCAGCAGCATCGACAGAGATCAGCCCCAGCATTTT.